This T cell receptor beta chain was retrieved from a study of long-term antiretroviral therapy in people with HIV. Between the trimmed V and J ends, which lost 0 bases and 6 bases, there was a span of 7 bases. Germline values: CDR1 LNHNV, CDR2 YYDKDF (reference sequence). CDR3 size: 13 residues. This clone was detected once. Survey-level immunoSEQ v3.0 assays were run. Some clones are missing from TCRdb's copy, which holds only in-frame ones; the method was immunoSEQ multiplex PCR. The table shows 20,000 to 25,000 clones, with about 80% occurring only once. This receptor was obtained from a middle-aged man with HIV. The input for sequencing was unsorted PBMCs, taken 0.3 years after starting antiretroviral therapy. The J gene is TRBJ2-3, the V gene TRBV15, with D unresolved. The DNA for the CDR3 is TGTGCCACCAGCAGAGATAGTTCCGATACGCAGTATTTT. Its protein product is CATSRDSSDTQYF.